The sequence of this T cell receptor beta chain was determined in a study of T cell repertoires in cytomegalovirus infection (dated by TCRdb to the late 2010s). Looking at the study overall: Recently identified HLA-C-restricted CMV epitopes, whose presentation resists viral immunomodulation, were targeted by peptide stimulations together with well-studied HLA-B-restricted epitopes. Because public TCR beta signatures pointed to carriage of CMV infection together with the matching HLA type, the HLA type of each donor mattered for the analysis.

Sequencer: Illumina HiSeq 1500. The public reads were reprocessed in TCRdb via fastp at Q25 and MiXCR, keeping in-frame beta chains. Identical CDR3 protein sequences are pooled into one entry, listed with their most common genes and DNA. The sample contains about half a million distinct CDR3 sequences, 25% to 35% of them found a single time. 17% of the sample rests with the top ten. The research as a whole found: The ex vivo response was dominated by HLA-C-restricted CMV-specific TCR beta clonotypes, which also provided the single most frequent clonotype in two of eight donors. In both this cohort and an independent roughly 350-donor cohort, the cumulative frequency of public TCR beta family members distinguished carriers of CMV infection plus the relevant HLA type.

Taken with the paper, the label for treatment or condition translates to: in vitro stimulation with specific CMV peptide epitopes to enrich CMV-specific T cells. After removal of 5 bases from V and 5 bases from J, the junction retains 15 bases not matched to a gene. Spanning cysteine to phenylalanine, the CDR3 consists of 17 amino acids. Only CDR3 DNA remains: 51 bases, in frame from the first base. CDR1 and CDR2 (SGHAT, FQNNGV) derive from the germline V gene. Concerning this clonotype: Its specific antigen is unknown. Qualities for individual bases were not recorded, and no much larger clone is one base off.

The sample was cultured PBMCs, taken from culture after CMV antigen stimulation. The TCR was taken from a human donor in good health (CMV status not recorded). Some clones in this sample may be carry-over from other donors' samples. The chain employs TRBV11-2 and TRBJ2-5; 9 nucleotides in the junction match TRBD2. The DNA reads TGTGCCAGCAGCCGAAGACTAGCGGATCAAGCGGGGGAGACCCAGTACTTC. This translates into CASSRRLADQAGETQYF. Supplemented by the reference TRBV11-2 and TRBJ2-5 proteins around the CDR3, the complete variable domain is EAGVAQSPRYKIIEKRQSVAFWCNPISGHATLYWYQQILGQGPKLLIQFQNNGVVDDSQLPKDRFSAERLKGVDSTLKIQPAKLEDSAVYLCASSRRLADQAGETQYFGPGTRLLVL.